This T cell receptor (beta chain) was sequenced in a study of post-analysis software for immune sequencing data. Study conclusions and caveats: Relative to controls, patients had about 5 TRBV segments at higher frequency, with TRBV5-6, TRBV5-1 and TRBV20-1 among these.

Presence of unique molecular identifiers characterized the TCR beta cDNA libraries. One entry per CDR3 protein, called by TCRdb with MiXCR from the PCR reads. The data contain over 700,000 distinct CDR3 sequences, roughly 30% of them singletons. The table lists this clonotype with a few counts. Its antigen is currently unknown. This CDR3 is 16 amino acids long. Looked up from germline, CDR1 is SGHVS and CDR2 is FQNEAQ. Unmatched junction bases numbered 11, after V lost 4 bases and J lost 5 bases. This sequence joins TRBV7-8 and TRBJ2-5; TRBD2 matches 9 bases. The sequenced material came from blood. This clonotype was sampled from a girl between 5 and 17 years old with multiple sclerosis. The CDR3: CASSSNPGLARETQYF. The CDR3 bases are TGTGCCAGCAGCTCCAACCCGGGACTAGCTAGGGAGACCCAGTACTTC.